These T cell receptor beta chains were read from a single sample in a study of blood T cell repertoires in COVID-19. Sequenced by immunoSEQ multiplex PCR; TCRdb stores in-frame clones only, minus some. The data hold around 200,000 clones, with 86% observed a single time. Sample: PBMCs or T cells enriched from blood (not recorded which). The receptors come from a man aged 40-49 years with acute COVID-19. CDR3s include the opening cysteine and the closing phenylalanine or tryptophan. D genes are given only for firm matches. Some rows mark clone size as missing; the rest say once, few, many or name a class of expanded clone.

clone size,D gene,J gene,V gene,CDR3 protein,CDR3 DNA
few,-,TRBJ2-7,TRBV3-1/TRBV3-2,CASSPSRLNEQYF,TGTGCCAGCAGCCCCTCCCGACTGAACGAGCAGTACTTC
-,-,TRBJ2-7,TRBV4-2,CASSQDQVQGTFYEQYF,TGTGCCAGCAGCCAAGATCAAGTGCAGGGAACGTTCTACGAGCAGTACTTC
-,TRBD1,TRBJ1-2,TRBV28,CASSLSTGQALFYGYTF,TGTGCCAGCAGTTTATCGACGGGACAGGCACTTTTCTATGGCTACACCTTC
-,TRBD2,TRBJ2-2,TRBV28,CASSGTGLAGVPGELFF,TGTGCCAGCAGTGGAACAGGACTAGCGGGAGTTCCCGGGGAGCTGTTTTTT
-,-,TRBJ2-7,TRBV2,CASSLQGDEQYF,TGTGCCAGCAGCCTCCAGGGTGACGAGCAGTACTTC
-,-,TRBJ2-6,TRBV18,CASSPLSSGANVLTF,TGTGCCAGCTCACCCCTTAGCTCTGGGGCCAACGTCCTGACTTTC
once,TRBD2,TRBJ2-3,TRBV29-1,CATLAGTSTDTQYF,TGCGCTACTTTAGCGGGAACCAGCACAGATACGCAGTATTTT
-,-,TRBJ1-3,TRBV11-2,CASRQGGNTIYF,TGTGCCAGCAGACAGGGAGGAAACACCATATATTTT
-,TRBD1,TRBJ1-2,TRBV9,CASSASGQGARGYTF,TGTGCCAGCAGCGCTTCGGGACAGGGGGCGCGTGGCTACACCTTC
-,TRBD2,TRBJ2-1,TRBV4-1,CASSQDNGREFEQFF,TGCGCCAGCAGCCAAGATAACGGGCGGGAGTTTGAGCAGTTCTTC
-,-,TRBJ1-2,TRBV7-9,CASSLARQGYYGYTF,TGTGCCAGCAGCTTAGCGCGCCAGGGATACTATGGCTACACCTTC
few,-,TRBJ1-6,TRBV5-6,CASSLLDRKDSPLHF,TGTGCCAGCAGCCTCCTCGACAGAAAGGATTCACCCCTCCACTTT
-,-,TRBJ1-2,TRBV24-1,CATSDFSRDSGYTF,TGTGCCACCAGTGATTTCAGCAGGGATAGTGGCTACACCTTC
-,-,TRBJ1-5,TRBV5-4,CASSLAGFNQPQHF,TGTGCCAGCAGCTTGGCAGGGTTTAATCAGCCCCAGCATTTT
few,TRBD2,TRBJ2-1,TRBV24-1,CATSDAGGRVPYNEQFF,TGTGCCACCAGTGATGCGGGCGGGAGGGTCCCTTACAATGAGCAGTTCTTC
-,-,TRBJ2-7,TRBV10-3,CAISLEGSAEQYF,TGTGCCATCTCCTTAGAGGGCTCGGCTGAGCAGTACTTC
-,-,TRBJ2-2,TRBV7-9,CASSLAPAWGPGELFF,TGTGCCAGCAGCTTAGCACCGGCGTGGGGGCCCGGGGAGCTGTTTTTT
-,TRBD1,TRBJ1-5,TRBV10-2,CASTGQGAGQPQHF,TGCGCCAGCACCGGACAGGGGGCCGGTCAGCCCCAGCATTTT
-,-,TRBJ2-5,TRBV15,CATVRGYLETQYF,TGTGCCACCGTGCGAGGCTATCTAGAGACCCAGTACTTC
-,-,TRBJ2-2,TRBV3-1/TRBV3-2,CASSLSPGIGELFF,TGTGCCAGCAGCCTTTCTCCGGGGATCGGGGAGCTGTTTTTT
-,TRBD2,TRBJ2-1,TRBV7-9,CASSVGLAGAVEQFF,TGTGCCAGCAGCGTGGGACTAGCGGGAGCGGTTGAGCAGTTCTTC
once,-,TRBJ2-7,TRBV28,CASSLGSSYEQYF,TGTGCCAGCAGTTTAGGGAGCTCCTACGAGCAGTACTTC
-,TRBD1,TRBJ1-4,TRBV6-6,CASSPGQGEEKLFF,TGTGCCAGCAGTCCGGGACAGGGCGAGGAAAAACTGTTTTTT
-,-,TRBJ1-1,TRBV7-3,CASSTTGNTEAFF,TGTGCCAGCAGCACCACAGGGAACACTGAAGCTTTCTTT
-,-,TRBJ1-5,TRBV5-5,CATPGGSLLLVDQPQHF,TGTGCAACTCCGGGCGGCAGCCTACTACTAGTGGATCAGCCCCAGCATTTT